Sequencing of this T cell receptor (beta chain) was carried out in a study of T-cell memory formation after mild COVID-19. CDR3 size: 17 residues. The germline CDR1 and CDR2 sequences are KGHSH and LQKENI. V dropped 3 bases and J dropped 1 base, with 18 bases sitting between them. At least ten counts were recorded for this clonotype. Its cognate antigen is unknown. TCRdb re-analysed the 5' RACE reads in MiXCR, keeping a single row per CDR3 protein. This table has 25,000 to 30,000 distinct CDR3 sequences, around 12% appearing once. Findings and limits, study-wide: Confirmation was lacking for SARS-CoV-2 specificity of second-wave clones that peaked on day 37.

The clonotype was recovered from an adult woman who had mild COVID-19 (a few samples of this study predate the infection). Cell type and time point are not known. Input material: PBMCs or a T cell subset sorted from them (not recorded which). V is TRBV18 and J is TRBJ1-1; D possibly corresponds to TRBD1 (5 bases). CDR3 nucleotide sequence: TGTGCCAGCTCACCCGTCCGACAGAGAACGGGGAACACTGAAGCTTTCTTT. It codes for CASSPVRQRTGNTEAFF.